The 3 T cell receptor beta chains reported below all come from one sample, sequenced in a study of T cells after yellow fever vaccination (dated by TCRdb to the late 2010s). The library was made by 5' RACE. The reads were generated on an Illumina HiSeq 2500. TCRdb redid the processing of the public reads, applying fastp at Q25 and MiXCR, and retained in-frame beta chains. Rows with a matching CDR3 protein are joined into one entry that keeps the most common DNA and genes. The sample yields about 60,000 distinct CDR3 sequences; approximately 6.5% were counted once. The ten largest clones capture under 45% of the sample. The sample's treatment or condition, from its label and the paper: live attenuated yellow fever vaccine strain. The material was CD8+ T cells sorted from PBMCs, obtained on the day of the first yellow fever vaccination. The receptor source for this set is a man younger than 30 who received the YFV17D yellow fever vaccine.

This clonotype was counted at least ten times. The V gene is TRBV5-1, the J gene TRBJ1-2, with D perhaps matching TRBD1 (6 bases). The germline V gene encodes CDR1 SGHRS and CDR2 YFSETQ. Trimming cost V 4 bases and J 0 bases, with 16 bases left between them. The CDR3 spans 16 residues. The CDR3 loop is CASSPDTGKANYGYTF. In nucleotides, the CDR3 is TGCGCCAGCAGCCCTGATACAGGGAAAGCTAACTATGGCTACACCTTC.

There are many counts of this clonotype. The chain couples TRBV7-2 to TRBJ2-7, with D possibly matching TRBD2 (6 bases). Germline assignment: CDR1 SGHTA and CDR2 FQGNSA. V was cut by 3 bases and J by 0 bases, with 12 bases left in between. CDR3 size: 15 residues. The CDR3 DNA reads TGTGCCAGCAGCTTCATGGGGGGTAGCTCCTACGAGCAGTACGTC. Its translation is CASSFMGGSSYEQYV.

This clonotype occurred many times. This chain connects TRBV27 to TRBJ2-2, with unresolved D. This CDR3 comprises 14 residues. Germline V gene data show CDR1 as MNHEY and CDR2 as SMNVEV (reference sequence). V was clipped by 3 bases and J by 6 bases, with 11 bases between them. The CDR3 nucleotides are TGTGCCAGCAGTTTGTCTTTAGCATCCGGGGAGCTGTTTTTT. Encoded protein: CASSLSLASGELFF.